The sample holds a few counts of the clone carrying this TCR beta chain. Sequenced by immunoSEQ multiplex PCR; TCRdb stores in-frame clones only, minus some. In the table there are roughly 200,000 clones, roughly four fifths of which are singletons. The sample comes from a study of blood T cell repertoires in COVID-19. Whole-study context: Spain, Italy and the United States supplied samples that represented acute and convalescent COVID-19.

Per germline, CDR1 LNHDA and CDR2 SQIVND (reference sequence). The CDR3 covers 13 residues. With 8 bases clipped from V and 4 bases from J, the junction kept 7 bases outside the gene matches. The TCR originated in a middle-aged man who had recovered from COVID-19. The rearrangement uses TRBV19 and TRBJ1-1; 7 bases fit TRBD1. Sequencing was performed on PBMCs or T cells enriched from blood (not recorded which). The CDR3 region is CASSETGITEAFF. CDR3 in DNA: TGTGCCAGTTCCGAGACAGGGATCACTGAAGCTTTCTTT.